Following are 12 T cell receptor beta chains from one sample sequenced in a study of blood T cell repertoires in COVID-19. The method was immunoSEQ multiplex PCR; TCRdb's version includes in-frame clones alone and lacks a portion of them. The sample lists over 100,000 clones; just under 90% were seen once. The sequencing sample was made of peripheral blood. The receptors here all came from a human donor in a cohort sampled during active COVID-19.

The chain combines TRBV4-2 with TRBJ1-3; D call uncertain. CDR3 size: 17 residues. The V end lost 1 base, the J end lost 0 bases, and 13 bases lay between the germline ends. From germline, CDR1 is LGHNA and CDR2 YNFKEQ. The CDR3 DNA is TGTGCCAGCAGCCAAGCTTCGACAACTTACTCTGGAAACACCATATATTTT. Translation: CASSQASTTYSGNTIYF.

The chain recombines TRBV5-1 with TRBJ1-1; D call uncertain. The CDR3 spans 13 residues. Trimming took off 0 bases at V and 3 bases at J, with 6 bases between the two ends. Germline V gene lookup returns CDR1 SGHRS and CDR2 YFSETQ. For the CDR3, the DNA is TGCGCCAGCAGCTTGGGCGGGCACACTGAAGCTTTCTTT. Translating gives CASSLGGHTEAFF.

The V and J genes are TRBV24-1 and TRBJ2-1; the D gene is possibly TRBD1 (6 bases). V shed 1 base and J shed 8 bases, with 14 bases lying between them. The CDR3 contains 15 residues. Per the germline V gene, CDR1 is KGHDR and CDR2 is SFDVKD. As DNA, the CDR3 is TGTGCCACCAGTGATTTTTTGGACAGAGCTCATGAGCAGTTCTTC. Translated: CATSDFLDRAHEQFF.

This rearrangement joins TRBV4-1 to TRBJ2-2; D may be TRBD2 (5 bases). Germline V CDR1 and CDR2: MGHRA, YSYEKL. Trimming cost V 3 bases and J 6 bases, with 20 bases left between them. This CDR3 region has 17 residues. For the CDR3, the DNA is TGCGCCAGCAGCCAGGGAGACCAAGACCGCTTCCCCGGGGAGCTGTTTTTT. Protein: CASSQGDQDRFPGELFF.

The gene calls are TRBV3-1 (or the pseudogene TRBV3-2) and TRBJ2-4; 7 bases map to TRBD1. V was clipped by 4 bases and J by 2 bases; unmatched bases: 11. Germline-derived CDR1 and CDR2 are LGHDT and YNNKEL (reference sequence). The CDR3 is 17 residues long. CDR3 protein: CASSRQTGVQSKNIQYF. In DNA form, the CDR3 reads TGTGCCAGCAGCCGCCAAACAGGGGTTCAGTCCAAAAACATTCAGTACTTC.

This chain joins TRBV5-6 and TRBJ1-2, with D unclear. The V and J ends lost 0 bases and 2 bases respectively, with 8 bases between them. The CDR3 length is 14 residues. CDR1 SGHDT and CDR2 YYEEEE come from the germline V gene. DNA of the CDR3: TGTGCCAGCAGCTTGGGGTGGGAGAACTATGGCTACACCTTC. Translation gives CASSLGWENYGYTF. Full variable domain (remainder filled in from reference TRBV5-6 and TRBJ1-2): DAGVTQSPTHLIKTRGQQVTLRCSPKSGHDTVSWYQQALGQGPQFIFQYYEEEERQRGNFPDRFSGHQFPNYSSELNVNALLLGDSALYLCASSLGWENYGYTFGSGTRLTVV.

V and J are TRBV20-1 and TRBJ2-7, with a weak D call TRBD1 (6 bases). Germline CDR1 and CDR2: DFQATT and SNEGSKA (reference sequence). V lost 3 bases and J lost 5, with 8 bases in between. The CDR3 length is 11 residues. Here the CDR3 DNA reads TGCAGTGCTAGCGAGGGGGACGAGCAGTACTTC. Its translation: CSASEGDEQYF.

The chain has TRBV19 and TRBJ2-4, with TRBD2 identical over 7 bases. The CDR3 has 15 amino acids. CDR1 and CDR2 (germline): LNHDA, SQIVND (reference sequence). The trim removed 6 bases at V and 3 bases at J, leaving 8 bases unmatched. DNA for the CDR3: TGTGCCAGTAGGCCGGCGGGAGCTGGCAAAAACATTCAGTACTTC. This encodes CASRPAGAGKNIQYF.

CDR3 sequence: CASRPIGQGAGGELFF. Here the CDR3 DNA reads TGTGCCAGCAGGCCGATCGGACAGGGGGCAGGCGGGGAGCTGTTTTTT. The V call is TRBV2, the J call TRBJ2-2; 11 bases are a match to TRBD1. Looked up from germline, CDR1 is SNHLY and CDR2 is FYNNEI. The CDR3 extends over 16 amino acids. V trimming: 6 bases; J trimming: 7 bases; junction bases outside the gene matches: 10.

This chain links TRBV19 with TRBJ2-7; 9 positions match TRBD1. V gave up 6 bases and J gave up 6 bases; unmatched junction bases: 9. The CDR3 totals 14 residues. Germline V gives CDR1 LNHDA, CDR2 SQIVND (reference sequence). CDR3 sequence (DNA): TGTGCCAGTAGCCAGACAGGGGGAAGGGGCGAGCAGTACTTC. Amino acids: CASSQTGGRGEQYF.

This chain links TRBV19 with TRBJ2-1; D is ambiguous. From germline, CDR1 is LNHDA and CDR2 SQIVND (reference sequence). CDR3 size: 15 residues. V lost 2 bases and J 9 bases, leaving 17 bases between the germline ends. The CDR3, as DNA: TGTGCCAGTAGTATACCAAAGCCCACTATCCCTGAGCAGTTCTTC. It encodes CASSIPKPTIPEQFF.

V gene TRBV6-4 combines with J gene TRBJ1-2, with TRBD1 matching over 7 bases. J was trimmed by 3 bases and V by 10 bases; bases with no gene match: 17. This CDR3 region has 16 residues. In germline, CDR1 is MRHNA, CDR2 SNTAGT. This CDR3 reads CATPKKQGRSDYGYTF. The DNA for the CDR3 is TGTGCCACCCCGAAGAAACAGGGGAGAAGCGACTATGGCTACACCTTC.